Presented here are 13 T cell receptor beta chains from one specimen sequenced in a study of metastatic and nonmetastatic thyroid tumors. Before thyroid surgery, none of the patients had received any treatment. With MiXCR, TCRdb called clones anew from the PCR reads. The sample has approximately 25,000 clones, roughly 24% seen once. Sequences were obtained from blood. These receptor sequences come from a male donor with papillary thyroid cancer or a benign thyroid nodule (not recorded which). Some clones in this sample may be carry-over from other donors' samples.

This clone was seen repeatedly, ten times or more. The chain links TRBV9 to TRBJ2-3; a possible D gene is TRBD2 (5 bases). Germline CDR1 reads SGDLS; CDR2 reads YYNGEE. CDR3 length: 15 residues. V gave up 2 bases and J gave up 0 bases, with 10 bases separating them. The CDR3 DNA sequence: TGTGCCAGCAGCGTCGGAGCGGAAAGCACAGATACGCAGTATTTT. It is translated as CASSVGAESTDTQYF.

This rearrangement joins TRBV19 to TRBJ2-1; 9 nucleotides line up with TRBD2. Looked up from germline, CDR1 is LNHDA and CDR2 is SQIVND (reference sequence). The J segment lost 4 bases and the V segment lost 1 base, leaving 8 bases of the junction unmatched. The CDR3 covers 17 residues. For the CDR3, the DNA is TGTGCCAGTAGTATAGTTCAAGTAGCGGGGGTATACAATGAGCAGTTCTTC. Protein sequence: CASSIVQVAGVYNEQFF.

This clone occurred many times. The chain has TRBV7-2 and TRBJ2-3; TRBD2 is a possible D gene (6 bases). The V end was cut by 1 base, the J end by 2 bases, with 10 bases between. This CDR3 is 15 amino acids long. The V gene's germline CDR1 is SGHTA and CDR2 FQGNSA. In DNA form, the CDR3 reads TGTGCCAGCAGCTTAGGACTAGTGTACACAGATACGCAGTATTTT. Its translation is CASSLGLVYTDTQYF.

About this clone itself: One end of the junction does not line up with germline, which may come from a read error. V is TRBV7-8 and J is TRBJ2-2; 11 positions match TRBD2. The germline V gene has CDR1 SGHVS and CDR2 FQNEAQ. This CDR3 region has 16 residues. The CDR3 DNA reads TGTGCCAGCAGTTCGCCTAGCGGGAGGTTAACCGGGGAGCTGGTTTTT. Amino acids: CASSSPSGRLTGELVF. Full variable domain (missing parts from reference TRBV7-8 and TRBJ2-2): GAGVSQSPRYKVAKRGQDVALRCDPISGHVSLFWYQQALGQGPEFLTYFQNEAQLDKSGLPSDRFFAERPEGSVSTLKIQRTQQEDSAVYLCASSSPSGRLTGELVFGEGSRLTVL.

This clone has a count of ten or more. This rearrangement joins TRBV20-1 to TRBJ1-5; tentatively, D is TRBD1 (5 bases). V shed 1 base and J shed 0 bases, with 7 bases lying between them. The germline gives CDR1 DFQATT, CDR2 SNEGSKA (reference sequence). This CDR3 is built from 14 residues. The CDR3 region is CSARGGYSNQPQHF. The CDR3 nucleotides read TGCAGTGCTAGAGGGGGGTATAGCAATCAGCCCCAGCATTTT.

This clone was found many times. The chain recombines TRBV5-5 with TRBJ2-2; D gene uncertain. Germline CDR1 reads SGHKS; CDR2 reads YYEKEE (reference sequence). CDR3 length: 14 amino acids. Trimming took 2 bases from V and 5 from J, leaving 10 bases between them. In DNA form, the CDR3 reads TGTGCCAGCAGCTTTAATACCCCGACCGGGGAGCTGTTTTTT. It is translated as CASSFNTPTGELFF.

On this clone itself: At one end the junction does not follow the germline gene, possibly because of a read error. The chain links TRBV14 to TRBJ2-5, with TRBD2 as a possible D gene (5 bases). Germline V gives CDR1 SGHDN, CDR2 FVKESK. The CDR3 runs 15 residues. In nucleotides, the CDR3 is TGTGCCAGCAGACAAGAATCCAGCGGCCAAGAGACCCCGTACTTC. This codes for CASRQESSGQETPYF.

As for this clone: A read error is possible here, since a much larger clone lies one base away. The CDR3 DNA reads TGTGCCAGCATCTTGACAGAAGGTGAGCAGTACTTC. It yields the protein CASILTEGEQYF. The rearrangement links TRBV5-5 to TRBJ2-7; weak D call: TRBD1 (5 bases). Germline-derived CDR1 and CDR2 are SGHKS and YYEKEE (reference sequence). The CDR3 is 12 amino acids.

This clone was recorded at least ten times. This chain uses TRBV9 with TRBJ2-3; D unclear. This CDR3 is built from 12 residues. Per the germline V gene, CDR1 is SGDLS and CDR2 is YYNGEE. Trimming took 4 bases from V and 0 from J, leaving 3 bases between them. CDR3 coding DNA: TGTGCCAGCAGCTGGAGCACAGATACGCAGTATTTT. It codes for CASSWSTDTQYF. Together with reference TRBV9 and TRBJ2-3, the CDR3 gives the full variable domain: DSGVTQTPKHLITATGQRVTLRCSPRSGDLSVYWYQQSLDQGLQFLIQYYNGEERAKGNILERFSAQQFPDLHSELNLSSLELGDSALYFCASSWSTDTQYFGPGTRLTVL.

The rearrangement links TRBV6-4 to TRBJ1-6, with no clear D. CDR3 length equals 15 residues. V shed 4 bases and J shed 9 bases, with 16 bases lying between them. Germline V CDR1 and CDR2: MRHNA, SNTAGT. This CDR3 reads CASSAAGMEASPLHF. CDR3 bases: TGTGCCAGCAGTGCCGCCGGGATGGAGGCTTCACCCCTCCACTTT.

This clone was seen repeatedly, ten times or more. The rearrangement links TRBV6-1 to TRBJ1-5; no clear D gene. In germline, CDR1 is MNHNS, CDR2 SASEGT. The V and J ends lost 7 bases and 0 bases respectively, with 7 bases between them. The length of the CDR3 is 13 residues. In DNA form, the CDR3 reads TGTGCCAGCAAGGGCGATAGCAATCAGCCCCAGCATTTT. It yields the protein CASKGDSNQPQHF.

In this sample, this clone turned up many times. The CDR3 coding sequence is TGTGCCACCAGTGTGGGACAGACCACAGATACGCAGTATTTT. Translated: CATSVGQTTDTQYF. The V call is TRBV24-1, the J call TRBJ2-3; TRBD1 matches 7 bases. The germline CDR1 and CDR2 sequences are KGHDR and SFDVKD. This CDR3 spans 14 amino acids. Germline trimming cut 5 bases from V and 2 bases from J; bases unmatched to any gene: 3.

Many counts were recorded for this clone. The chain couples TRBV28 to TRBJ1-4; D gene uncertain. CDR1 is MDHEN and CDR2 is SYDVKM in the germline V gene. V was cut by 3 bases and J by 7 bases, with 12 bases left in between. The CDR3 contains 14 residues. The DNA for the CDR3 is TGTGCCAGCAGTTTGCCGTCATGGGGTGAAAAACTGTTTTTT. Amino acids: CASSLPSWGEKLFF.